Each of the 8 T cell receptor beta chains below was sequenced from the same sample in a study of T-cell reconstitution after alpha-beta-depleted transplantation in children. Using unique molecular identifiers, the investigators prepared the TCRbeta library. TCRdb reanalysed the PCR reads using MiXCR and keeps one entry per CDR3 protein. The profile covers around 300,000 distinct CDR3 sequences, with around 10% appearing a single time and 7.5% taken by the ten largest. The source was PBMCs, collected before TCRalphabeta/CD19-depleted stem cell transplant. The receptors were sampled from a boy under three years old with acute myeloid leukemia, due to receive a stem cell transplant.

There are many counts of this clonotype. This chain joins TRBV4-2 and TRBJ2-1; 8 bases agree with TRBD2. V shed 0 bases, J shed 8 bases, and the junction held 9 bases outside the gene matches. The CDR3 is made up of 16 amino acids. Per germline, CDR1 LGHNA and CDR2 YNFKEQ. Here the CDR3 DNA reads TGTGCCAGCAGCCAAGATCGGTACGGGAGGGCGGATGAGCAGTTCTTC. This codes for CASSQDRYGRADEQFF.

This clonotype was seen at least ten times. The CDR3 DNA reads TGTGCCAGCAGTTTGAGTCGACCAGGGGCGCCGAACACTGAAGCTTTCTTT. Encoded protein: CASSLSRPGAPNTEAFF. This chain links TRBV12-3 or TRBV12-4 with TRBJ1-1, with D perhaps matching TRBD1 (6 bases). The CDR3 sequence is 17 residues long. V lost 3 bases and J lost 1, with 18 bases in between.

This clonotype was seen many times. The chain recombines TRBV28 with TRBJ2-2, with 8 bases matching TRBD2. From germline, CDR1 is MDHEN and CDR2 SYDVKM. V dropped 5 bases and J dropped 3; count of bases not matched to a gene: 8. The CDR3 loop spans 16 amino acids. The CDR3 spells CASSVLSGAYTGELFF. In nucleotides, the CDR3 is TGTGCCAGCAGTGTCCTTAGCGGGGCTTACACCGGGGAGCTGTTTTTT.

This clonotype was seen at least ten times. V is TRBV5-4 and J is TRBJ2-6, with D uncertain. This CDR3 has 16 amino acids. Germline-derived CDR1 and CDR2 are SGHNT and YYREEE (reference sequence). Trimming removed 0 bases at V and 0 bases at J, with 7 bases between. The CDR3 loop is CASSLASGSGANVLTF. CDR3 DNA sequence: TGTGCCAGCAGCTTGGCCTCGGGCTCTGGGGCCAACGTCCTGACTTTC.

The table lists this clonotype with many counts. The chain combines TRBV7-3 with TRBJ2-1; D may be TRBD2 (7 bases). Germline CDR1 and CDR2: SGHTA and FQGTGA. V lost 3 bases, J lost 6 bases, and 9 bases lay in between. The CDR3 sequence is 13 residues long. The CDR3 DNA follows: TGTGCCAGCAGCTTGGGGGGGGCCAATGAGCAGTTCTTC. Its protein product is CASSLGGANEQFF.

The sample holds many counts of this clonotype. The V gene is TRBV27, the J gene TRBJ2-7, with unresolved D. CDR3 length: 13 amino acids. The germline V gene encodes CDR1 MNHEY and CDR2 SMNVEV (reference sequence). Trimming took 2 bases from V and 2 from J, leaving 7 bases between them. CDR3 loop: CASSLSPPYEQYF. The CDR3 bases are TGTGCCAGCAGTTTAAGCCCCCCCTACGAGCAGTACTTC.

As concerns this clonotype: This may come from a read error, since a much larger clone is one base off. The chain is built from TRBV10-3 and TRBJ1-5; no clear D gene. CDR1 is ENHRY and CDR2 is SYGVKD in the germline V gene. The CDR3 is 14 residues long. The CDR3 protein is CAMSETGEGQPQHF. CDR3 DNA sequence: TGTGCCATGAGTGAGACCGGGGAGGGTCAGCCCCAGCATTTT.

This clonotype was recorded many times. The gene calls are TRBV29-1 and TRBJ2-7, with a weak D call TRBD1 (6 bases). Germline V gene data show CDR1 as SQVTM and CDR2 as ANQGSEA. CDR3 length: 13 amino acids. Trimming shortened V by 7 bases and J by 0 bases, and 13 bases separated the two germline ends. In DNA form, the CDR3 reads TGCAGCGCGATCAGGGGTAGCTCCTACGAGCAGTACTTC. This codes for CSAIRGSSYEQYF.